These 5 T cell receptor beta chains came from one sample sequenced in a study of spatial heterogeneity in lung cancer. Time point given: sample taken at primary tumor resection. Whole RNA was taken from tumor, nontumor lung or frozen PBMC; it was then sequenced unsorted. One entry per CDR3 protein, called by TCRdb with MiXCR from the 5' RACE reads. The sample contains around 48,000 distinct CDR3 sequences, 5.3% of which appear only once. The sample was PBMCs, taken at surgery. Every receptor here comes from a male donor with early-stage non-small cell lung cancer.

The sample holds many counts of this clonotype. The V gene is TRBV5-6, the J gene TRBJ2-3; D is unclear. The V end lost 3 bases, the J end lost 5 bases, and 16 bases lay between the germline ends. CDR3 length: 15 amino acids. From germline, CDR1 is SGHDT and CDR2 YYEEEE. The chain's CDR3 is CASSYGLHEIDTQYF. Here the CDR3 DNA reads TGTGCCAGCAGCTATGGCCTTCATGAAATAGATACGCAGTATTTT.

This clonotype was recorded at least ten times. The chain carries TRBV5-4 and TRBJ2-5, with 11 bases matching TRBD1. V dropped 4 bases and J dropped 4; count of bases not matched to a gene: 3. The CDR3 has 14 amino acids. Germline assignment: CDR1 SGHNT and CDR2 YYREEE (reference sequence). As DNA, the CDR3 is TGTGCCAGCAGCGAGGGACAGGGGGGAGAGACCCAGTACTTC. The encoded protein is CASSEGQGGETQYF. Complete variable domain (other parts from reference TRBV5-4 and TRBJ2-5): ETGVTQSPTHLIKTRGQQVTLRCSSQSGHNTVSWYQQALGQGPQFIFQYYREEENGRGNFPPRFSGLQFPNYSSELNVNALELDDSALYLCASSEGQGGETQYFGPGTRLLVL.

This clonotype has just a few counts. The J gene is TRBJ2-5, the V gene TRBV7-2, with 9 nucleotides matching TRBD1. The CDR3 is 16 amino acids. Germline V lookup: CDR1 SGHTA, CDR2 FQGNSA. J was trimmed by 5 bases and V by 6 bases; bases with no gene match: 13. CDR3 in amino acids: CASSQTGGAGGETQYF. The CDR3 DNA follows: TGTGCCAGCAGTCAAACAGGGGGCGCAGGCGGGGAGACCCAGTACTTC. The full variable domain, in which reference TRBV7-2 and TRBJ2-5 provide the parts outside the CDR3, is GAGVSQSPSNKVTEKGKDVELRCDPISGHTALYWYRQSLGQGLEFLIYFQGNSAPDKSGLPSDRFSAERTGGSVSTLTIQRTQQEDSAVYLCASSQTGGAGGETQYFGPGTRLLVL.

This clonotype was seen at least ten times. V and J are TRBV20-1 and TRBJ2-7, with D possibly matching TRBD1 (6 bases). The V end was cut by 1 base, the J end by 3 bases, with 13 bases between. Germline CDR1 reads DFQATT; CDR2 reads SNEGSKA (reference sequence). The CDR3 extends over 14 amino acids. CDR3 region: CSARVPDSYYEQYF. The CDR3 DNA reads as TGCAGTGCTAGAGTGCCGGACAGCTACTACGAGCAGTACTTC.

The chain uses TRBV28 and TRBJ1-6; tentative D call: TRBD1 (5 bases). The CDR3 has 14 residues. CDR1 is MDHEN and CDR2 is SYDVKM in the germline V gene. V was clipped by 7 bases and J by 5 bases, with 12 bases between them. The CDR3 nucleotides are TGTGCCAGCACCACAGGAGGCAATAATTCACCCCTCCACTTT. Its translation is CASTTGGNNSPLHF.